This TCR beta chain derives from a study of ipilimumab plus nivolumab after autologous stem cell transplantation. Study-level information: Typical patient got about 5 ipilimumab doses and seven to nine nivolumab doses (median). DLBCL patients had primary refractory or relapsed disease.

In its sample, this clone was seen a few times. Its antigen remains unknown. Other DNA sequences in this sample translate to the same CDR3. Assay used: immunoSEQ multiplex PCR; TCRdb lists only in-frame clones, some missing. Of about 16,000 clones in the sample, approximately 75% were seen once. The study, taken as a whole, reports: Authors suggest TCR repertoire, Treg phenotype and gut microbiota support further study.

The germline V gene encodes CDR1 SGHNT and CDR2 YYREEE (reference sequence). The CDR3 is 12 residues long. The V gene lost 0 bases and the J gene lost 8 bases, with 6 bases spanning the gap. Sample: PBMCs, taken in a trial of ipilimumab plus nivolumab as post-transplant consolidation. The chain employs TRBV5-4 and TRBJ2-1; no clear D. This sequence originates from a male donor with diffuse large B-cell lymphoma. The CDR3 spells CASSLDGDEQFF. The CDR3 DNA follows: TGTGCCAGCAGCTTGGATGGAGATGAGCAGTTCTTC.